The rows below give T cell receptor beta chains drawn from one sample of a study of blood T cell repertoires in COVID-19. Assay: immunoSEQ multiplex PCR; the TCRdb copy retains only in-frame clones and omits some. Among 140,000 or so clones listed, roughly 89% were seen once. The sample consisted of peripheral blood. Receptor source: a woman aged 45-59 years with acute or convalescent COVID-19. CDR3s include the opening cysteine and the closing phenylalanine or tryptophan. A D gene is named only where the DNA matches it firmly. The listing skips clone size in some rows; elsewhere it reads once, few, many or a size class.

j_gene: TRBJ2-7
d_gene: TRBD2
abundance: NA
v_gene: TRBV25-1
len: 13
CDR3aa: CASSEGGTNEQYF
CDR3nt: TGTGCCAGCAGTGAGGGGGGGACGAACGAGCAGTACTTC

j_gene: TRBJ1-2
d_gene: TRBD1
abundance: NA
v_gene: TRBV3-1/TRBV3-2
len: 14
CDR3aa: CASSPGQGEGGYTF
CDR3nt: TGTGCCAGCAGCCCAGGACAGGGGGAGGGAGGCTACACCTTC

j_gene: TRBJ2-7
d_gene: TRBD2
abundance: NA
v_gene: TRBV3-1/TRBV3-2
len: 13
CDR3aa: CASTELAGGEQYF
CDR3nt: TGTGCCAGCACTGAGTTAGCGGGAGGCGAGCAGTACTTC

j_gene: TRBJ2-4
d_gene: TRBD2
abundance: NA
v_gene: TRBV5-8
len: 17
CDR3aa: CASSLFTSGDNKNIQYF
CDR3nt: TGTGCCAGCAGCTTGTTTACTAGCGGGGATAACAAAAACATTCAGTACTTC

j_gene: TRBJ2-7
d_gene: TRBD2
abundance: NA
v_gene: TRBV27
len: 14
CDR3aa: CASSRTSGGVEQYF
CDR3nt: TGTGCCAGCAGCCGCACTAGCGGGGGGGTAGAGCAGTACTTC

j_gene: TRBJ1-5
d_gene: NA
abundance: once
v_gene: TRBV6-5
len: 14
CDR3aa: CASRTQDRRQPQHF
CDR3nt: TGTGCCAGCAGAACCCAGGATAGAAGGCAGCCCCAGCATTTT

j_gene: TRBJ1-2
d_gene: NA
abundance: NA
v_gene: TRBV9
len: 15
CDR3aa: CASSLLGGHGYGYTF
CDR3nt: TGTGCCAGCAGCCTTCTTGGGGGCCACGGCTATGGCTACACCTTC

j_gene: TRBJ1-6
d_gene: TRBD1
abundance: NA
v_gene: TRBV10-1
len: 15
CDR3aa: CASSASGTGFSPLHF
CDR3nt: TGCGCCAGCAGTGCATCCGGGACAGGTTTTTCACCCCTCCACTTT

j_gene: TRBJ2-1
d_gene: TRBD1
abundance: NA
v_gene: TRBV6-1
len: 15
CDR3aa: CASSEWVRQGHEQFF
CDR3nt: TGTGCCAGCAGTGAATGGGTGCGACAGGGCCATGAGCAGTTCTTC

j_gene: TRBJ2-7
d_gene: TRBD1
abundance: NA
v_gene: TRBV2
len: 17
CDR3aa: CASSTPGTGFYSYEQYF
CDR3nt: TGTGCCAGCAGTACCCCCGGGACAGGGTTTTACTCCTACGAGCAGTACTTC

j_gene: TRBJ2-3
d_gene: TRBD2
abundance: NA
v_gene: TRBV5-1
len: 13
CDR3aa: CASSPRGGDTQYF
CDR3nt: TGCGCCAGCAGCCCTCGGGGGGGGGATACGCAGTATTTT

j_gene: TRBJ2-1
d_gene: TRBD1
abundance: NA
v_gene: TRBV5-4
len: 16
CDR3aa: CASSLASDRVGNEQFF
CDR3nt: TGTGCCAGCAGCTTGGCCAGTGACAGGGTGGGCAATGAGCAGTTCTTC

j_gene: TRBJ2-7
d_gene: TRBD1
abundance: NA
v_gene: TRBV19
len: 13
CDR3aa: CASSIQGAHEQYF
CDR3nt: TGTGCCAGTAGTATTCAGGGGGCACACGAGCAGTACTTC

j_gene: TRBJ2-1
d_gene: NA
abundance: once
v_gene: TRBV5-1
len: 13
CDR3aa: CASSFNFGNEQFF
CDR3nt: TGCGCCAGCAGCTTCAACTTCGGCAATGAGCAGTTCTTC

j_gene: TRBJ2-3
d_gene: TRBD2
abundance: NA
v_gene: TRBV5-1
len: 17
CDR3aa: CASSPGLAGGLADTQYF
CDR3nt: TGCGCCAGCAGCCCGGGACTAGCGGGGGGTTTAGCAGATACGCAGTATTTT

j_gene: TRBJ1-3
d_gene: NA
abundance: NA
v_gene: TRBV11-2
len: 13
CDR3aa: CASSFRPTNTIYF
CDR3nt: TGTGCCAGCAGCTTCAGGCCAACCAACACCATATATTTT

j_gene: TRBJ2-3
d_gene: NA
abundance: NA
v_gene: TRBV9
len: 16
CDR3aa: CASSAHPGANTDTQYF
CDR3nt: TGTGCCAGCAGCGCCCACCCCGGTGCCAACACAGATACGCAGTATTTT

j_gene: TRBJ2-4
d_gene: TRBD2
abundance: NA
v_gene: TRBV10-1
len: 13
CDR3aa: CASSDGGSDIQYF
CDR3nt: TGCGCCAGCAGTGATGGCGGGAGTGACATTCAGTACTTC

j_gene: TRBJ1-2
d_gene: NA
abundance: NA
v_gene: TRBV11-2
len: 16
CDR3aa: CASSLDRQGLVYGYTF
CDR3nt: TGTGCCAGCAGCTTAGACCGTCAGGGGTTAGTTTATGGCTACACCTTC

j_gene: TRBJ1-4
d_gene: TRBD1
abundance: NA
v_gene: TRBV6-6
len: 14
CDR3aa: CASSYGTDNEKLFF
CDR3nt: TGTGCCAGCAGTTACGGGACAGATAATGAAAAACTGTTTTTT

j_gene: TRBJ1-2
d_gene: NA
abundance: NA
v_gene: TRBV28
len: 11
CDR3aa: CASSFRYGYTF
CDR3nt: TGTGCCAGCAGTTTCCGTTATGGCTACACCTTC